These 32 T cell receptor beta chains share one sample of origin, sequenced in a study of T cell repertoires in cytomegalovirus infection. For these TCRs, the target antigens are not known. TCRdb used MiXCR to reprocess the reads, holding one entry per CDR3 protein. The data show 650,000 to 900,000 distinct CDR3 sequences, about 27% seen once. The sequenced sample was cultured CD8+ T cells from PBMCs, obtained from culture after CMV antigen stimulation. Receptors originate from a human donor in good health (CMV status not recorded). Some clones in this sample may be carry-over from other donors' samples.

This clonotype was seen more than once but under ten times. CDR3 in amino acids: CASSYHAELFF. CDR3 nucleotides: TGTGCCAGCAGTTATCACGCGGAGCTGTTTTTT. The chain couples TRBV6-5 to TRBJ2-2; D not resolved. The germline gives CDR1 MNHEY, CDR2 SVGAGI. Trimming removed 3 bases at V and 10 bases at J, with 6 bases between. The CDR3 covers 11 residues.

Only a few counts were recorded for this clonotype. CDR3 loop: CASSLRRDQDGYTF. The DNA for the CDR3 is TGTGCCAGCAGCTTACGCAGGGACCAAGATGGCTACACCTTC. The chain combines TRBV7-9 with TRBJ1-2; TRBD1 is a possible D gene (5 bases). Trimming left V 2 bases short and J 6 bases short, with 13 bases between. The CDR3 sequence is 14 residues long. Germline assignment: CDR1 SEHNR and CDR2 FQNEAQ (reference sequence).

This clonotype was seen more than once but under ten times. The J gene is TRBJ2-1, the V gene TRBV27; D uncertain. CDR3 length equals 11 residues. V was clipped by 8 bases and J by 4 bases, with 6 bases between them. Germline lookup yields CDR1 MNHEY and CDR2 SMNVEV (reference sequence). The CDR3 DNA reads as TGTGCCAGCTGGATATACAATGAGCAGTTCTTC. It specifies CASWIYNEQFF.

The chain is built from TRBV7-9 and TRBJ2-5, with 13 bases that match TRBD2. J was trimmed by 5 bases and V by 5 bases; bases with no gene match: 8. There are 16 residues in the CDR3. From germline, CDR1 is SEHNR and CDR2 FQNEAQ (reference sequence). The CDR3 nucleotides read TGTGCCAGCAGCCCCCCACTAGCGGGGGGGCGGGAGACCCAGTACTTC. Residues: CASSPPLAGGRETQYF.

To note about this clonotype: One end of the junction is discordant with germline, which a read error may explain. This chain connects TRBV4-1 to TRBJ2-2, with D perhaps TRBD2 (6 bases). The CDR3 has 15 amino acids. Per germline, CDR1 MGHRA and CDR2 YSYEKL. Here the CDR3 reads CASTQGAWRAGELFF. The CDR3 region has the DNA TGCGCCAGCACCCAAGGAGCCTGGAGGGCCGGGGAGCTGTTTTTT.

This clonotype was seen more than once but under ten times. The CDR3 bases are TGCAGCGTTGGGTTTGACAGGCTACCCTACGAGCAGTACTTC. It is translated as CSVGFDRLPYEQYF. V and J are TRBV29-1 and TRBJ2-7, with D possibly TRBD1 on 6 matching bases. CDR1 and CDR2 (germline): SQVTM, ANQGSEA. The CDR3 totals 14 residues. V was pared by 4 bases and J by 2 bases, with 15 bases between.

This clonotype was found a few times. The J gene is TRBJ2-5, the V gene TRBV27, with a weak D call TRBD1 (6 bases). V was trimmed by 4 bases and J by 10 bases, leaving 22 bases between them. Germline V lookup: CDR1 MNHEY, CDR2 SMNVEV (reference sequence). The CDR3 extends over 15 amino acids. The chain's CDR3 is CASSSSTGLRGDQYF. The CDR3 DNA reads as TGTGCCAGCAGTTCATCAACAGGGCTAAGAGGAGACCAGTACTTC.

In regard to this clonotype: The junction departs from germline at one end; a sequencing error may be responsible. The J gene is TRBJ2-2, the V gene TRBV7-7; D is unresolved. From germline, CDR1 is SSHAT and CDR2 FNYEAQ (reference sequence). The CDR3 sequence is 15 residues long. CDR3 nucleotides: TGTGCTAGCAGCTTAGAGCCCGGCCTTGGGGGGGAGCTGTTTTTT. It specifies CASSLEPGLGGELFF.

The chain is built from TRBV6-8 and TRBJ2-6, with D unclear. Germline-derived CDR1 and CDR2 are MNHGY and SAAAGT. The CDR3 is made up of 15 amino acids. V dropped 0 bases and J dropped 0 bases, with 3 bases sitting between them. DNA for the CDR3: TGTGCCAGCAGTTACTCCTTCTCTGGGGCCAACGTCCTGACTTTC. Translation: CASSYSFSGANVLTF.

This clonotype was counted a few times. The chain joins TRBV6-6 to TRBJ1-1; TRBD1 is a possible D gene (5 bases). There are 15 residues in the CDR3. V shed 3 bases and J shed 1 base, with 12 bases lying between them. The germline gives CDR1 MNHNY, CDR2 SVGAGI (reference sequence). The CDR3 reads CASSYIGGGNTEAFF. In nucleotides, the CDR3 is TGTGCCAGCAGTTATATCGGGGGGGGGAACACTGAAGCTTTCTTT.

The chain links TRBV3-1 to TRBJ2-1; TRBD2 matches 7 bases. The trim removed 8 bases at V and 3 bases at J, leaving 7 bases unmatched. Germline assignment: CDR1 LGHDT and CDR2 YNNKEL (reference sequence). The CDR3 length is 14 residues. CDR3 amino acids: CASWDGGYYNEQFF. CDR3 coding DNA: TGTGCCAGCTGGGACGGGGGGTACTACAATGAGCAGTTCTTC.

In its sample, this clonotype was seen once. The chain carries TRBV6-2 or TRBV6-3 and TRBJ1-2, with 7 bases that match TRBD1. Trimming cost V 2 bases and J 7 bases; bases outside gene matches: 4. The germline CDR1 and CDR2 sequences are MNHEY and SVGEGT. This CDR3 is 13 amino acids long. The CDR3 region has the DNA TGTGCCAGCAGTTACCCGGACAGGCGTGGCTACACCTTC. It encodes CASSYPDRRGYTF.

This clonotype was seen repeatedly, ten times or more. The CDR3 sequence: CASSFTTRPEEQYF. The CDR3 nucleotides read TGTGCCAGCAGCTTTACGACTCGTCCGGAAGAGCAGTACTTC. This rearrangement joins TRBV27 to TRBJ2-7; D remains unclear. Trimming stripped 6 bases from V and 7 bases from J, with 19 bases between. The CDR3 has 14 residues. CDR1 MNHEY and CDR2 SMNVEV come from the germline V gene (reference sequence).

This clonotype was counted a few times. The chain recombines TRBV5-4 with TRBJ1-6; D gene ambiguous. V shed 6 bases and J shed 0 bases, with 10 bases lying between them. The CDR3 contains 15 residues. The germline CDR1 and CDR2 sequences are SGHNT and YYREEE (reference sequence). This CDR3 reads CASTPGNSYNSPLHF. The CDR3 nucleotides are TGTGCCAGCACCCCGGGCAACTCCTATAATTCACCCCTCCACTTT.

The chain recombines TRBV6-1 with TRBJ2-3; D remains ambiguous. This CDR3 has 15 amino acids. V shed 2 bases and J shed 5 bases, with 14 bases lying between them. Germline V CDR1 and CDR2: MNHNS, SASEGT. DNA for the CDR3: TGTGCCAGCAGTGAAAGGGTGACCGGCCAAGATACGCAGTATTTT. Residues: CASSERVTGQDTQYF.

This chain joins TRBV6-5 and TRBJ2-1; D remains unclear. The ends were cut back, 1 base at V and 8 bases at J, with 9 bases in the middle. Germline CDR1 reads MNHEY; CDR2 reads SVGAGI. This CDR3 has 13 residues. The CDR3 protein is CASSYFSADEQFF. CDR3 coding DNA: TGTGCCAGCAGTTACTTCTCCGCGGATGAGCAGTTCTTC.

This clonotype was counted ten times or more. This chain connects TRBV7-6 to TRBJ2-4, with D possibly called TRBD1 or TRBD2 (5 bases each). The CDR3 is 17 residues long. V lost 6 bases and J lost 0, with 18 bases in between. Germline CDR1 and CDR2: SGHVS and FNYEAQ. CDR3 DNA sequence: TGTGCCAGCAGTCCTACAGAGAGGGGTTTAGCCAAAAACATTCAGTACTTC. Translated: CASSPTERGLAKNIQYF.

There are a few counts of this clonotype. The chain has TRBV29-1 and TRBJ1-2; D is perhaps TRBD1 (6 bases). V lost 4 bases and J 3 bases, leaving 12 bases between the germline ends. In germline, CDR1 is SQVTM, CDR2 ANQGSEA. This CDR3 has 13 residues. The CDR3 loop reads CSVVQGRHYGYTF. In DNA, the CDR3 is TGCAGCGTTGTACAGGGTAGGCACTATGGCTACACCTTC.

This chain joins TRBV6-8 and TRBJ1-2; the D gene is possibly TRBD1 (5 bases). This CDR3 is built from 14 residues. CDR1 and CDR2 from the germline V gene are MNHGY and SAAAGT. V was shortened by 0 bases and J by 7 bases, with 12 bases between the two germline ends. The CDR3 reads CASSYSSGDVGYTF. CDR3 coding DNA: TGTGCCAGCAGTTACTCGAGTGGGGACGTTGGCTACACCTTC.

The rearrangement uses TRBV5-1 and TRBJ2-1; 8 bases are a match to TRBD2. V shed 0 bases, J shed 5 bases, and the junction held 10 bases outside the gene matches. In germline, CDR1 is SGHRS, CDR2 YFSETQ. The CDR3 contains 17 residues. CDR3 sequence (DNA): TGCGCCAGCAGCTTGGCAATTACTAGCGGTCCTAACAATGAGCAGTTCTTC. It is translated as CASSLAITSGPNNEQFF.

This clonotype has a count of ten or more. CDR3 sequence: CASSTDRGTEAFF. For the CDR3, the DNA is TGTGCCAGCAGCACGGACAGGGGCACTGAAGCTTTCTTT. The chain has TRBV11-1 and TRBJ1-1; TRBD1 agrees at 9 bases. Germline V gene data show CDR1 as SGHAT and CDR2 as FQDESV (reference sequence). The V gene end was trimmed by 5 bases and the J gene end by 4 bases; junction bases not matched to a gene: 2. This CDR3 has 13 amino acids.

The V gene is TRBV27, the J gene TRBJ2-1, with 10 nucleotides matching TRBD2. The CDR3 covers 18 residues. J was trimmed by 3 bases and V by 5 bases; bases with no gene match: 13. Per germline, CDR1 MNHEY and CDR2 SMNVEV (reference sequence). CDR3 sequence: CASSGSSGGVLFYNEQFF. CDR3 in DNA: TGTGCCAGCAGTGGGTCTAGCGGGGGCGTCCTATTCTACAATGAGCAGTTCTTC.

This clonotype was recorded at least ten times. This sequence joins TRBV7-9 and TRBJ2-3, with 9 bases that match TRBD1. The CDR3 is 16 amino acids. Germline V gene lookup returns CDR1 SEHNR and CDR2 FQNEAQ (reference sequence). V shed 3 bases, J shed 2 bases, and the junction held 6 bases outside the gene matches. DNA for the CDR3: TGTGCCAGCAGCTTCCCGGGACAGGGCCACACAGATACGCAGTATTTT. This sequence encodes CASSFPGQGHTDTQYF.

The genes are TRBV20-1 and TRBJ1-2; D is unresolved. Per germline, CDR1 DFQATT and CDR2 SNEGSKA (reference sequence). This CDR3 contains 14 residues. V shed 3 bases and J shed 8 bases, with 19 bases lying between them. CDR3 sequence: CSASPDVYGRGYTF. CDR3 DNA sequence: TGCAGTGCTAGTCCGGACGTCTATGGTCGGGGCTACACCTTC.

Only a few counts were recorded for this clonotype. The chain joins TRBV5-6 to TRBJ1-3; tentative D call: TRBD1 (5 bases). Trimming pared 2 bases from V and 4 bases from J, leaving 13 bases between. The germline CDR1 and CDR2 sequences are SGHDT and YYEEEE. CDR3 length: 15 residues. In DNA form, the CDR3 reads TGTGCCAGCAGCTTTGGGACCGGAGGGGGAAACACCATATATTTT. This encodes CASSFGTGGGNTIYF.

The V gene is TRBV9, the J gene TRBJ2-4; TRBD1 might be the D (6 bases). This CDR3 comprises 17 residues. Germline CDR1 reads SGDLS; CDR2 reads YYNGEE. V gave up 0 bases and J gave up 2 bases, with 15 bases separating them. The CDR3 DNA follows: TGTGCCAGCAGCGTAGCCTCCAATACAGGGCCCAAAAACATTCAGTACTTC. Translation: CASSVASNTGPKNIQYF.

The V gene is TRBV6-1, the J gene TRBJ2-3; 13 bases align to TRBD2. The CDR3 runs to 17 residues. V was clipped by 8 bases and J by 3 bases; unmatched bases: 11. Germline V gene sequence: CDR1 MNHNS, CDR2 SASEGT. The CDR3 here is CASADRTSGGLTDTQYF. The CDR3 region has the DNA TGTGCCAGCGCAGACAGGACTAGCGGGGGCCTAACAGATACGCAGTATTTT.

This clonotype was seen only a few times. CDR3 coding DNA: TGTGCCACCTCCCAAAGCGGGGTCGGCACCGGGGAGCTGTTTTTT. It encodes CATSQSGVGTGELFF. The V and J genes are TRBV6-6 and TRBJ2-2; 7 bases match TRBD2. CDR1 and CDR2 from the germline V gene are MNHNY and SVGAGI (reference sequence). The CDR3 is 15 amino acids. The trim removed 10 bases at V and 4 bases at J, leaving 12 bases unmatched.

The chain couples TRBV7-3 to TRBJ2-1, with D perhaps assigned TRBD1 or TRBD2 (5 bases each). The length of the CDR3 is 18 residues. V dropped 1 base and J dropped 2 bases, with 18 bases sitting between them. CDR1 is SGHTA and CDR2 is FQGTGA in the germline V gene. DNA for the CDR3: TGTGCCAGCAGCTTAAACGCTATAACCGGGACGACCTACAATGAGCAGTTCTTC. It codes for CASSLNAITGTTYNEQFF.

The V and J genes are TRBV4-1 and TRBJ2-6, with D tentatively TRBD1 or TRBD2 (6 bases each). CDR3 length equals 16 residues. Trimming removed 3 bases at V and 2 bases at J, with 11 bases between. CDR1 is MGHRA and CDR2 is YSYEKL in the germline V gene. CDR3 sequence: CASSQSRGAGANVLTF. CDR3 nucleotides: TGCGCCAGCAGCCAGTCAAGGGGGGCTGGGGCCAACGTCCTGACTTTC.

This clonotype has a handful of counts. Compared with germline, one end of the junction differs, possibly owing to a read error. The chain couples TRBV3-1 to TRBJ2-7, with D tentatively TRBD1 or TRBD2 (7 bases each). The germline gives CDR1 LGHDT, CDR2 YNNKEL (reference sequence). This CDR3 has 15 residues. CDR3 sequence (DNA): TGTGCCACCAGCGGGATCGGACAGGATAGCTACGAGCAGTACTTC. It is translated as CATSGIGQDSYEQYF.

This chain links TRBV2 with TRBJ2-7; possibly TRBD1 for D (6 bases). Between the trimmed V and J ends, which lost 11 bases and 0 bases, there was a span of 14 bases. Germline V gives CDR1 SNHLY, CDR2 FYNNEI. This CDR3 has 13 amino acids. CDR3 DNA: TGTGCCTCTTGGCCCAGGGGCTCCTACGAGCAGTACGTC. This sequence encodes CASWPRGSYEQYV.